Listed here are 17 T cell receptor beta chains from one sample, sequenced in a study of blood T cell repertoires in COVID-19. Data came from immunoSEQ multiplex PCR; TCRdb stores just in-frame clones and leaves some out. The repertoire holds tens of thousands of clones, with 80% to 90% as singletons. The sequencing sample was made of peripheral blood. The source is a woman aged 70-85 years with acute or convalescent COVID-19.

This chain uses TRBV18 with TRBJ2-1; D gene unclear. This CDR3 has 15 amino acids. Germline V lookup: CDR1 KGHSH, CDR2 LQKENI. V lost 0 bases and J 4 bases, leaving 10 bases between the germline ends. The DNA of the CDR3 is TGTGCCAGCTCACCACCTTTCCCTTCTTACAATGAGCAGTTCTTC. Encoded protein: CASSPPFPSYNEQFF.

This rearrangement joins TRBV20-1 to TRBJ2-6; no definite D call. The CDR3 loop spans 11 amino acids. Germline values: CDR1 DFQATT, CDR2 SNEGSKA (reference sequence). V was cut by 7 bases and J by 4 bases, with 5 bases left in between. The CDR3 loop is CSGYGANVLTF. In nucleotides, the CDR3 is TGCAGTGGCTACGGGGCCAACGTCCTGACTTTC.

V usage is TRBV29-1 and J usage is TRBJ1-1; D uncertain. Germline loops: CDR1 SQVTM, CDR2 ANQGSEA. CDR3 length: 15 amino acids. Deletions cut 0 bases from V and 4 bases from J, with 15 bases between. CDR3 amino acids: CSVEDWSPERTEAFF. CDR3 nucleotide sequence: TGCAGCGTTGAAGATTGGTCCCCCGAGCGCACTGAAGCTTTCTTT.

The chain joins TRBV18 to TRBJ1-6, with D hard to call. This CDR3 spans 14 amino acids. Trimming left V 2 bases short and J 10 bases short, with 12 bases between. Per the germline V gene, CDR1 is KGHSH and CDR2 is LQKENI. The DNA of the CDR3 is TGTGCCAGCTCACCAGAGGCCCAGAAATCACCCCTCCACTTT. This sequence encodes CASSPEAQKSPLHF. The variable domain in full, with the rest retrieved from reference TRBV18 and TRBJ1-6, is NAGVMQNPRHLVRRRGQEARLRCSPMKGHSHVYWYRQLPEEGLKFMVYLQKENIIDESGMPKERFSAEFPKEGPSILRIQQVVRGDSAAYFCASSPEAQKSPLHFGNGTRLTVT.

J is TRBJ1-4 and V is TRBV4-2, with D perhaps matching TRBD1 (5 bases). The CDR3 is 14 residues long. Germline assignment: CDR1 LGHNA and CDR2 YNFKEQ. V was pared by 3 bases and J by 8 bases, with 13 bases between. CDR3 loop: CASSHEGDLEKLFF. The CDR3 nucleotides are TGTGCCAGCAGCCATGAAGGGGATTTGGAAAAACTGTTTTTT.

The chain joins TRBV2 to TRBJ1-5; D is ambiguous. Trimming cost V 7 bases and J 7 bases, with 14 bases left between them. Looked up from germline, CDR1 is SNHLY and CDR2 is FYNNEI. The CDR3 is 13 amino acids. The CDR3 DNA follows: TGTGCCAGCATGAGTAACAGTCGACAGCCCCAGCATTTT. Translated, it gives CASMSNSRQPQHF.

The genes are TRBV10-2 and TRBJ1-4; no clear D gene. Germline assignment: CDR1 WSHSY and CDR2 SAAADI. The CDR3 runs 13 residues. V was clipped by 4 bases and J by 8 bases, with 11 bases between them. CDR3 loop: CASSGTVSEKLFF. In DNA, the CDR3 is TGCGCCAGCAGTGGCACAGTTTCCGAAAAACTGTTTTTT.

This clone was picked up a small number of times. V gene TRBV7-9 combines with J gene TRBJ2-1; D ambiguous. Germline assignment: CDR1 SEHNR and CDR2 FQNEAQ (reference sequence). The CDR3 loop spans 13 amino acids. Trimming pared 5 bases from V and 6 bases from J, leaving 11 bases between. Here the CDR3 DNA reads TGTGCCAGCAGCCCCTCCCGTTCCAATGAGCAGTTCTTC. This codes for CASSPSRSNEQFF.

The CDR3 bases are TGTGCCAGCAGTTTACTCACTAGCGGGGGGGTCACAGATACGCAGTATTTT. Translation: CASSLLTSGGVTDTQYF. V and J are TRBV27 and TRBJ2-3; 13 bases are a match to TRBD2. This CDR3 spans 17 amino acids. The V segment lost 2 bases and the J segment 2 bases; nucleotides outside the gene matches: 4. CDR1 and CDR2 from the germline V gene are MNHEY and SMNVEV (reference sequence).

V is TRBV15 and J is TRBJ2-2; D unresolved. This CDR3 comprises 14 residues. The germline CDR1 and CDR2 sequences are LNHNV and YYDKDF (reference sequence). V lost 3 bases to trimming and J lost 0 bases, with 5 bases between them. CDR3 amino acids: CATSRAPNTGELFF. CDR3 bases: TGTGCCACCAGCAGGGCCCCGAACACCGGGGAGCTGTTTTTT.

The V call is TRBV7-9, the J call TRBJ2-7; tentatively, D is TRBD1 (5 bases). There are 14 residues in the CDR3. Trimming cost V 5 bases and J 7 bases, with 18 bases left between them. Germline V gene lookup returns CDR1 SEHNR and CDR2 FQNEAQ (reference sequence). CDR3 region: CASSLGHRPWEQYF. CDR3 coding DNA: TGTGCCAGCAGCCTAGGACACCGTCCTTGGGAGCAGTACTTC.

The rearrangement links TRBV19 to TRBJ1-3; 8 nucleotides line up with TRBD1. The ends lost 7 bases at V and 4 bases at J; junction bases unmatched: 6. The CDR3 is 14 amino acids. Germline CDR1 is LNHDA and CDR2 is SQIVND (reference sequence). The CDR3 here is CASTPGQGGNTIYF. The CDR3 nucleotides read TGTGCCAGTACCCCCGGACAGGGAGGAAACACCATATATTTT.

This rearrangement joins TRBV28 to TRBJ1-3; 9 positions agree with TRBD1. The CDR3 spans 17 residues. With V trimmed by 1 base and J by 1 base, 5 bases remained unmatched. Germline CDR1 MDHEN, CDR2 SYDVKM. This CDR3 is CASSLYTGTGSGNTIYF. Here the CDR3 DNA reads TGTGCCAGCAGTTTATATACCGGGACAGGGTCTGGAAACACCATATATTTT.

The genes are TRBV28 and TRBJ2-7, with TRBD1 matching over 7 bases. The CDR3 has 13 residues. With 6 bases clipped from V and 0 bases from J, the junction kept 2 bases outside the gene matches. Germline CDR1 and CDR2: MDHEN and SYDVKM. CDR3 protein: CASRGTASYEQYF. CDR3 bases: TGTGCCAGCAGGGGGACAGCCTCCTACGAGCAGTACTTC.

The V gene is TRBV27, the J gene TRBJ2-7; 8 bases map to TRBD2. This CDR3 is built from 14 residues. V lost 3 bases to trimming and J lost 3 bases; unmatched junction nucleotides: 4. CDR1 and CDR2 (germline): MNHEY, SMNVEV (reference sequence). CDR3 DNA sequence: TGTGCCAGCAGTTTGGGACTAGGGGTCTACGAGCAGTACTTC. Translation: CASSLGLGVYEQYF.

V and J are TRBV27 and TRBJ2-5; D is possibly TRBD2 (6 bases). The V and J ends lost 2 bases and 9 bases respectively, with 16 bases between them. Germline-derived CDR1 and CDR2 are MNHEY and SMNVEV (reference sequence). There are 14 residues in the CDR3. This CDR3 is CASSLGGTPVAQYF. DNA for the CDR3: TGTGCCAGCAGTTTAGGGGGGACCCCGGTGGCCCAGTACTTC.

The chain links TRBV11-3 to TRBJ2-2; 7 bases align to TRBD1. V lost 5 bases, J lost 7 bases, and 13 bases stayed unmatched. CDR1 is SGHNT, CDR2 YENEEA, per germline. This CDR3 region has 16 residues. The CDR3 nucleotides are TGTGCCAGCAGCCCGCGCGAGACAGGGCATGGCGGGGAGCTGTTTTTT. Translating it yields CASSPRETGHGGELFF. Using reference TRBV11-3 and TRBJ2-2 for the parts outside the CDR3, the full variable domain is EAGVVQSPRYKIIEKKQPVAFWCNPISGHNTLYWYLQNLGQGPELLIRYENEEAVDDSQLPKDRFSAERLKGVDSTLKIQPAELGDSAVYLCASSPRETGHGGELFFGEGSRLTVL.